This T cell receptor (beta chain) was recovered during a study of T cell changes during pregnancy in multiple sclerosis (dated by TCRdb to 2018 to 2020). With respect to the entire study: Changes in the T cell repertoire over the course of pregnancy were examined in this study in women with multiple sclerosis.

About this clone: Its antigen is still unknown. Per-nucleotide qualities are absent, and no much larger clonotype sits a single base away.

In the germline V gene (reference sequence), CDR1 corresponds to GTSNPN and CDR2 to SVGIG. Counted from cysteine to phenylalanine, this CDR3 has 15 amino acids. This entry keeps only the CDR3 DNA: 45 bases, framed from base 1. From V the trimming removes 4 bases and from J it removes 2 bases, while the gene matches leave 4 bases of the junction unaccounted for. The receptor library was made with the immunoSEQ multiplex PCR assay. Imported from immuneACCESS, the table was reduced by TCRdb to in-frame sequences with V and J called. These copies leave out some clones; in studies compared against another copy, an unresolved V gene accounts for under half, and the cause of the remainder is not known. Present in this sample are around 44,000 clones, about nine tenths of which were seen just once. Less than 1.5% of the sample rests with the top ten.

This sequence originates from a female donor with multiple sclerosis, enrolled in a pregnancy study. The V and J segments used are TRBV30 and TRBJ2-2; 10 central nucleotides agree with TRBD1. This sample comprised CD4+ T cells from peripheral blood mononuclear cells, obtained in the second trimester of pregnancy. In nucleotides, the sequence is TGTGCCTGGAAGCGGGACAGGGGTAACACCGGGGAGCTGTTTTTT. It specifies CAWKRDRGNTGELFF.